A selection of T cell receptor beta chains follows, all from one sample in a study of cytomegalovirus exposure and HLA in healthy donors. The repertoire was sequenced with immunoSEQ multiplex PCR; TCRdb's copy has only in-frame clones and lacks some. This table holds roughly 190,000 clones, 10% to 15% found once. Sequencing was performed on PBMCs. These receptors were collected from a man aged 50-59 years in good health and CMV-seropositive. Both conserved end residues are part of each CDR3. Each record gives: V gene, clone size, J gene, D gene, CDR3 DNA, CDR3 protein. The D gene is left open where the match is weak. Clone size appears in some rows only: once, few, many, or a class for an expanded clone.

TRBV15	NA	TRBJ2-5	TRBD1	TGTGCCACCAGCAGAAGGGACAGGGTGAAAGAGACCCAGTACTTC	CATSRRDRVKETQYF
TRBV9	NA	TRBJ2-1	TRBD2	TGTGCCAGCAGCCGGGACGGGGGGACCTACAATGAGCAGTTCTTC	CASSRDGGTYNEQFF
TRBV11-3	NA	TRBJ2-3	TRBD2	TGTGCCAGCAGCCCCCGGACTAGCGGCACAGATACGCAGTATTTT	CASSPRTSGTDTQYF
TRBV27	few	TRBJ2-5	TRBD2	TGTGCCAGCAGTCCGATTGCGGGGGGGACCCTTGAGACCCAGTACTTC	CASSPIAGGTLETQYF
TRBV4-3	few	TRBJ1-1	NA	TGCGCCAGCTCTCGCTTCTCGGGGACTGAAGCTTTCTTT	CASSRFSGTEAFF
TRBV5-4	NA	TRBJ1-6	NA	TGTGCCAGCAGCCGGACTTTTGGGCCCTCAAGCGATTCACCCCTCCACTTT	CASSRTFGPSSDSPLHF
TRBV4-3	few	TRBJ1-1	NA	TGCGCCAGCAGCCAAGAGTGGGGGGGTATCACTGAAGCTTTCTTT	CASSQEWGGITEAFF
TRBV4-1	few	TRBJ2-3	TRBD2	TGCGCCAGCAGCCAAGCCCATTTGGTGGGAGGGGATACGCAGTATTTT	CASSQAHLVGGDTQYF
TRBV28	NA	TRBJ1-4	NA	TGTGCCAGCAGACAGGGCAATAATGAAAAACTGTTTTTT	CASRQGNNEKLFF
TRBV13	few	TRBJ2-1	TRBD2	TGTGCCAGTATCCGGACTAGCGGGGTATACAATGAGCAGTTCTTC	CASIRTSGVYNEQFF
TRBV5-5	few	TRBJ2-7	NA	TGTGCCAGCAGCTTCGGGAGCACCCCCTCCTACGAGCAGTACTTC	CASSFGSTPSYEQYF